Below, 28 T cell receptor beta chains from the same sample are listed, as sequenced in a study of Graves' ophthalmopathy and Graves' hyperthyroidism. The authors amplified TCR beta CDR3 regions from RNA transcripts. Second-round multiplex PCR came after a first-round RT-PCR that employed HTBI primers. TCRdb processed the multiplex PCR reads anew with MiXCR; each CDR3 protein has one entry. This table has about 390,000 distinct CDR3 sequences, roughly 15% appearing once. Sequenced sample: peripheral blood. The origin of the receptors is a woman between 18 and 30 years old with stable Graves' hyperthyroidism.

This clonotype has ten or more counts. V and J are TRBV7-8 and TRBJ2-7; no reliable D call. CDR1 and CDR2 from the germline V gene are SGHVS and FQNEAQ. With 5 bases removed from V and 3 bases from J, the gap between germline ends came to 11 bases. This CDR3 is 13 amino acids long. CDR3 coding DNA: TGTGCCAGCAGCCGGACCAGAGACTACGAGCAGTACTTC. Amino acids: CASSRTRDYEQYF.

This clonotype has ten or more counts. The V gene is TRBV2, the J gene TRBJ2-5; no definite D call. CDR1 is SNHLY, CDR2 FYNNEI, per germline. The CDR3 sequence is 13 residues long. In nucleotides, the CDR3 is TGTTCAACCGCACAAGAGTTGAGGGAGACCCAGTACTTC. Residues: CSTAQELRETQYF.

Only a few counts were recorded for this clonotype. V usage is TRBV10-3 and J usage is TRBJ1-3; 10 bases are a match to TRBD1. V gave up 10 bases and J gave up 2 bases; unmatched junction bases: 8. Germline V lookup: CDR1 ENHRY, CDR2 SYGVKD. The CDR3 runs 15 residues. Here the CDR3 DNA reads TGTGCCACCGAGGTTGGGACAGGGGCTGGAAACACCATATATTTT. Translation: CATEVGTGAGNTIYF.

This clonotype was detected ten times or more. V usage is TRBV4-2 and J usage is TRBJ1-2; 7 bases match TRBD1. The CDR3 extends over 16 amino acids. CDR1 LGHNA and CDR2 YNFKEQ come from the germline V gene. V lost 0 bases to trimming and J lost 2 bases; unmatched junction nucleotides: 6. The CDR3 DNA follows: TGTGCCAGCAGCCAAGAGACAGGGATCGCGAACTATGGCTACACCTTC. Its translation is CASSQETGIANYGYTF.

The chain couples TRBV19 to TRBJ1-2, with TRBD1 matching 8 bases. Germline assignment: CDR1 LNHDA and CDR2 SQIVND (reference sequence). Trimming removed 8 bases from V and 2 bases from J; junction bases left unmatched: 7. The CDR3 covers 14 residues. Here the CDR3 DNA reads TGTGCCAGTCACCCCTACAGGGGGAACTATGGCTACACCTTC. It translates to CASHPYRGNYGYTF.

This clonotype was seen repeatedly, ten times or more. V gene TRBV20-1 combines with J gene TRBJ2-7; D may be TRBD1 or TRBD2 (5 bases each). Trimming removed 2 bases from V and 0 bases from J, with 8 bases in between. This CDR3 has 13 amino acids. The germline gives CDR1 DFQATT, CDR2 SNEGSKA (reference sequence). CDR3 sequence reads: CSARRDRSYEQYF. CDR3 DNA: TGCAGTGCTAGAAGGGACCGCTCCTACGAGCAGTACTTC.

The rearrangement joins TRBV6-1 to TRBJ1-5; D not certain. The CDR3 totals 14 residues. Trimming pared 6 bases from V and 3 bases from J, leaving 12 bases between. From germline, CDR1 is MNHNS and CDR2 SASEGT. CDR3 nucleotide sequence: TGTGCCAGCAGCGCGAGACAACCCAATCAGCCCCAGCATTTT. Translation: CASSARQPNQPQHF.

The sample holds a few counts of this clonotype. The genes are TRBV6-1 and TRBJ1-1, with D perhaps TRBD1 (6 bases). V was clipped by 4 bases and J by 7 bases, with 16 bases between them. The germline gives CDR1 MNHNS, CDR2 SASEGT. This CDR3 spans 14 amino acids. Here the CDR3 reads CASSGVWGRSEAFF. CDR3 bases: TGTGCCAGCAGTGGGGTATGGGGGCGGAGTGAAGCTTTCTTT.

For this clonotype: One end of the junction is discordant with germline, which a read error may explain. CDR3 coding DNA: TGTGTCAGCAGCTTGGGACAGGGGTCCACTGAAGCTTTCTTT. Amino acids: CVSSLGQGSTEAFF. The gene calls are TRBV7-8 and TRBJ1-1, with TRBD1 matching over 10 bases. This CDR3 is 14 amino acids long. Germline values: CDR1 SGHVS, CDR2 FQNEAQ.

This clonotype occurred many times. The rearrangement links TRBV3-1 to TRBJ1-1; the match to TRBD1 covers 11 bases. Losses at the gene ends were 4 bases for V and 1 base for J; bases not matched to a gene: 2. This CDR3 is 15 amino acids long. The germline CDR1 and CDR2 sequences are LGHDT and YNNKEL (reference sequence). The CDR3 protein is CASSRTGGKNTEAFF. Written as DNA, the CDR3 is TGTGCCAGCAGCCGGACAGGGGGCAAGAACACTGAAGCTTTCTTT.

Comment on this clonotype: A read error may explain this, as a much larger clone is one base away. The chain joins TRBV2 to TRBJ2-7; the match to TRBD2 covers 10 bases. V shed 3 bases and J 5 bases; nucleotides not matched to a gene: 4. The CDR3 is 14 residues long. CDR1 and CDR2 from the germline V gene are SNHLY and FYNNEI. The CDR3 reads CASSEWLAGDEQYF. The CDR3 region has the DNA TGTGCCAGCAGTGAGTGGCTAGCGGGGGACGAGCAGTACTTC.

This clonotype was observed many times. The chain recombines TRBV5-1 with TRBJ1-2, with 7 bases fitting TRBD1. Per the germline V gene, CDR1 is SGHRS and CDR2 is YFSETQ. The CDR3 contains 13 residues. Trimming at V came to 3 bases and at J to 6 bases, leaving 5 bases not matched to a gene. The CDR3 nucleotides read TGCGCCAGCAGCTCGACAGGGAGTGATGGCTACACCTTC. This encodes CASSSTGSDGYTF.

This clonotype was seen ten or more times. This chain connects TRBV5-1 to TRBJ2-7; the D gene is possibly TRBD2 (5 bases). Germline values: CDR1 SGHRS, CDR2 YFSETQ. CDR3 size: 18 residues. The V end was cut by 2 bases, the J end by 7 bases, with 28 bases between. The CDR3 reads CASSFHEPTGSRPWEQYF. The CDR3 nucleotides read TGCGCCAGCAGCTTCCACGAGCCCACGGGGAGCCGACCGTGGGAGCAGTACTTC.

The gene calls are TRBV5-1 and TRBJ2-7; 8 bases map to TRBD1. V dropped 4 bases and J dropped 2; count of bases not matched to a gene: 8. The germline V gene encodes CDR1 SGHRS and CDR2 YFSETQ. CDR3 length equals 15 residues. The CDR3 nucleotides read TGCGCCAGCAGCCCTTCGGGACAGGCAACCTACGAGCAGTACTTC. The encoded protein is CASSPSGQATYEQYF.

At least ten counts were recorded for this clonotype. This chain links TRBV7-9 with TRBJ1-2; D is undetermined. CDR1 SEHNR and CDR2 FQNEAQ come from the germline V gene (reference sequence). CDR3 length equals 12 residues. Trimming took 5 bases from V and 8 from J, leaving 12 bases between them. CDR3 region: CASSVDLEGYTF. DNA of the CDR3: TGTGCCAGCAGCGTGGACCTGGAGGGCTACACCTTC.

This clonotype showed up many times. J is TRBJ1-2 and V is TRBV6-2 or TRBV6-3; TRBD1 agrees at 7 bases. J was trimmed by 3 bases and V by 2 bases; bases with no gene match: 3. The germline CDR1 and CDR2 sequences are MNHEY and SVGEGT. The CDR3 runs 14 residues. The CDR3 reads CASSYEGAYYGYTF. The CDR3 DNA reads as TGTGCCAGCAGTTACGAGGGGGCCTACTATGGCTACACCTTC.

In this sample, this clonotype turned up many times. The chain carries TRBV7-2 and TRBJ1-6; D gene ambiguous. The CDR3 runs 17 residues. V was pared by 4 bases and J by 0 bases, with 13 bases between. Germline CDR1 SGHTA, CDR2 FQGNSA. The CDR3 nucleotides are TGTGCCAGCAGCTCCGTCACGGGGAGCTCCTATAATTCACCCCTCCACTTT. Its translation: CASSSVTGSSYNSPLHF.

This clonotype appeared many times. The CDR3: CASSYLRGGDGELFF. CDR3 in DNA: TGTGCCAGCAGTTACCTTAGAGGGGGCGACGGGGAGCTGTTTTTT. The gene calls are TRBV6-5 and TRBJ2-2, with 7 bases lining up with TRBD1. Germline assignment: CDR1 MNHEY and CDR2 SVGAGI. CDR3 length equals 15 residues. V dropped 2 bases and J dropped 7; count of bases not matched to a gene: 7.

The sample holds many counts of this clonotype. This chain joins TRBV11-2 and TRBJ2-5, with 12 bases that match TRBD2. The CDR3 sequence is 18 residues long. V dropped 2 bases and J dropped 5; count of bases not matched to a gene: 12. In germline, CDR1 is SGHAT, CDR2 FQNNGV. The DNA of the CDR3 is TGTGCCAGCAGCTTAACCCCCTCCCTAGCGGGGGGGCTTGAGACCCAGTACTTC. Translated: CASSLTPSLAGGLETQYF.

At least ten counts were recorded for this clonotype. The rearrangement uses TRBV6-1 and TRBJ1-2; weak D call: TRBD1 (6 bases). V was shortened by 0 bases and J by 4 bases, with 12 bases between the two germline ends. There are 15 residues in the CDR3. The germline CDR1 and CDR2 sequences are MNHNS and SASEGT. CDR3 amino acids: CASSEAGAGIYGYTF. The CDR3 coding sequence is TGTGCCAGCAGTGAAGCGGGGGCGGGGATCTATGGCTACACCTTC.

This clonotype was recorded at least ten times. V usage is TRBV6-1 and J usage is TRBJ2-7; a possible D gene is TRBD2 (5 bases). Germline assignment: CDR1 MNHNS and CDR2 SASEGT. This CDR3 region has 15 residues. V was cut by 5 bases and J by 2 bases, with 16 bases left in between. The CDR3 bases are TGTGCCAGCAGTCCCGGGGAAACAAGGGCCTACGAGCAGTACTTC. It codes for CASSPGETRAYEQYF.

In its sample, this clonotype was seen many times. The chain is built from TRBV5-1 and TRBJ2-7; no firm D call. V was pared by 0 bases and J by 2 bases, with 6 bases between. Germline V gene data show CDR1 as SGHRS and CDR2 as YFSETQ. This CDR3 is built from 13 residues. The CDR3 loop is CASSLESPYEQYF. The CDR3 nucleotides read TGCGCCAGCAGCTTGGAAAGCCCCTACGAGCAGTACTTC.

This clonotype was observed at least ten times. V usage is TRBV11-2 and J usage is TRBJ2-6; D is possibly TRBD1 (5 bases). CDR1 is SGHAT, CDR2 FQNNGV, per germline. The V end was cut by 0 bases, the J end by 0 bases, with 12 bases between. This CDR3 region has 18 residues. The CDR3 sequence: CASSLEYRTSSGANVLTF. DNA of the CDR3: TGTGCCAGCAGCTTAGAGTACAGGACCAGCTCTGGGGCCAACGTCCTGACTTTC.

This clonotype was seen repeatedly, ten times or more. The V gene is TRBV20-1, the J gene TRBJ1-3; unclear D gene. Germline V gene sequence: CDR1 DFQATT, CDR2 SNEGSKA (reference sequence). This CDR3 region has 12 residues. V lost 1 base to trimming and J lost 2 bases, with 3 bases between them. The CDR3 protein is CSARVPGNTIYF. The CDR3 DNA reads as TGCAGTGCTAGAGTGCCTGGAAACACCATATATTTT.

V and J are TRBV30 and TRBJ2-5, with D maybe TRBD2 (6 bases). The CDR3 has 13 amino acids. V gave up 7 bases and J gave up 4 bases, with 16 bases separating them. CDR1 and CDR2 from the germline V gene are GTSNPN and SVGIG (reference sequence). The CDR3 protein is CASETGLLETQYF. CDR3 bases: TGTGCCTCCGAAACGGGACTCTTAGAGACCCAGTACTTC.

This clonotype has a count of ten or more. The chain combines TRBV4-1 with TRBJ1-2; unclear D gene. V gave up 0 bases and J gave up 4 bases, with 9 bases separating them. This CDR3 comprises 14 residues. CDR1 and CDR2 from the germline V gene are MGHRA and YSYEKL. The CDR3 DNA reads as TGCGCCAGCAGCCAAGACAGTTTAAGCTATGGCTACACCTTC. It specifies CASSQDSLSYGYTF.

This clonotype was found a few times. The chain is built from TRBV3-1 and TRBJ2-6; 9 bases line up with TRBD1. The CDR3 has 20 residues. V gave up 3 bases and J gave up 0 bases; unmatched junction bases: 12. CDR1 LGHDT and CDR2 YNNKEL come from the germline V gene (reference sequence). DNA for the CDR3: TGTGCCAGCAGCCACTACATAGCGGACAGGGGACGCTCTGGGGCCAACGTCCTGACTTTC. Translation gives CASSHYIADRGRSGANVLTF.

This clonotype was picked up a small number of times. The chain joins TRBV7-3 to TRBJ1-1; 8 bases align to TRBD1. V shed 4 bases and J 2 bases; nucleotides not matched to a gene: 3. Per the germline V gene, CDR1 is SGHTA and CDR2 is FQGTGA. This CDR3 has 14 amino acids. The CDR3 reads CASSWTGHNTEAFF. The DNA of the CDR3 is TGTGCCAGCAGCTGGACAGGGCATAACACTGAAGCTTTCTTT. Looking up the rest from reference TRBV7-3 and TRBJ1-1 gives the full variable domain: GAGVSQTPSNKVTEKGKYVELRCDPISGHTALYWYRQSLGQGPEFLIYFQGTGAADDSGLPNDRFFAVRPEGSVSTLKIQRTERGDSAVYLCASSWTGHNTEAFFGQGTRLTVV.